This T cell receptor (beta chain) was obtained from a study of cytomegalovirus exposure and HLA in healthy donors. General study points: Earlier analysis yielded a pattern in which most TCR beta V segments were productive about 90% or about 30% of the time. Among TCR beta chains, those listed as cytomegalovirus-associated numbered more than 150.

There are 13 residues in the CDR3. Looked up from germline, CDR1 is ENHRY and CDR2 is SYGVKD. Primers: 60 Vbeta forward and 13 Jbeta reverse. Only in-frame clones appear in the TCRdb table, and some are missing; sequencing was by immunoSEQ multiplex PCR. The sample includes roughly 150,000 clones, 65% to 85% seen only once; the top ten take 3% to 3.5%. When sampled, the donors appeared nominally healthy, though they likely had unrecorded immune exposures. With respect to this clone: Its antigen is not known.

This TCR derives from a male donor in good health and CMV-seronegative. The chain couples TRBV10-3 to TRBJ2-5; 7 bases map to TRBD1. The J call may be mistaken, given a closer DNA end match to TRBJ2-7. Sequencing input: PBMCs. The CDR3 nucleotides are TGTGCCATCAGTACCGGGACAGACTACGAGCAGTACTTC. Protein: CAISTGTDYEQYF.